Each of the 15 T cell receptor beta chains below was sequenced from the same sample in a study of cytomegalovirus exposure and HLA in healthy donors. PCR used 60 Vbeta primers and 13 Jbeta primers. The data were produced by immunoSEQ multiplex PCR, yet TCRdb's version contains in-frame clones alone and is incomplete. The sample has over 100,000 clones, roughly 80% seen once. Sequences were obtained from PBMCs. These receptors originate from a woman aged 35 to 49 in good health and CMV-seropositive.

This chain connects TRBV5-8 to TRBJ2-1; D possibly corresponds to TRBD1 (6 bases). V lost 1 base and J 0 bases, leaving 11 bases between the germline ends. CDR1 and CDR2 from the germline V gene are SGHTS and YDEGEE. The CDR3 runs to 16 residues. The chain's CDR3 is CASSLTSRGSYNEQFF. The CDR3 bases are TGTGCCAGCAGCTTGACCTCCAGGGGCTCCTACAATGAGCAGTTCTTC.

The genes are TRBV5-1 and TRBJ2-2; TRBD2 agrees at 12 bases. This CDR3 has 17 amino acids. CDR1 SGHRS and CDR2 YFSETQ come from the germline V gene. The V and J ends lost 1 base and 1 base, in that order; junction bases with no gene match: 2. This CDR3 is CASSLKLAGGNTGELFF. The CDR3 region has the DNA TGCGCCAGCAGCTTGAAACTAGCGGGAGGGAACACCGGGGAGCTGTTTTTT.

The chain has TRBV4-1 and TRBJ2-7; a possible D gene is TRBD1 (7 bases). Germline V gives CDR1 MGHRA, CDR2 YSYEKL. The V end was cut by 0 bases, the J end by 5 bases, with 20 bases between. The CDR3 has 17 residues. CDR3 coding DNA: TGCGCCAGCAGCCAAGAAATCCCAGGGGGGCCCAGGGACGAGCAGTACTTC. Its translation is CASSQEIPGGPRDEQYF.

This clone was counted between two and nine times. The rearrangement uses TRBV9 and TRBJ2-7, with D possibly matching TRBD1 (5 bases). Germline V gene data show CDR1 as SGDLS and CDR2 as YYNGEE. This CDR3 spans 14 amino acids. Deletions cut 1 base from V and 0 bases from J, with 8 bases between. The CDR3, as DNA: TGTGCCAGCAGCGTATCCGACAGCTCCTACGAGCAGTACTTC. Translating gives CASSVSDSSYEQYF.

The rearrangement uses TRBV28 and TRBJ1-4, with a possible D match to TRBD1 (6 bases). Germline lookup yields CDR1 MDHEN and CDR2 SYDVKM. This CDR3 has 14 residues. V was clipped by 2 bases and J by 8 bases, with 12 bases between them. Here the CDR3 reads CASSLRTVREKLFF. The CDR3 DNA follows: TGTGCCAGCAGTTTAAGGACAGTACGGGAAAAACTGTTTTTT.

The rearrangement joins TRBV5-1 to TRBJ1-1, with a tentative D call TRBD1 (6 bases). Germline values: CDR1 SGHRS, CDR2 YFSETQ. V was trimmed by 1 base and J by 5 bases, leaving 9 bases between them. The length of the CDR3 is 13 residues. The CDR3 DNA reads as TGCGCCAGCAGCTTGCCCACAGGGACTGAAGCTTTCTTT. It yields the protein CASSLPTGTEAFF.

V and J are TRBV30 and TRBJ2-4, with 7 positions matching TRBD1. J lost 12 bases, V lost 0 bases, and 2 bases had no gene match. The CDR3 covers 11 residues. Germline CDR1 reads GTSNPN; CDR2 reads SVGIG (reference sequence). Written as DNA, the CDR3 is TGTGCCTGGAGTGTACCAGGGGGTCAGTACTTC. It translates to CAWSVPGGQYF.

This clone was seen only a few times. The chain carries TRBV2 and TRBJ1-1; D gene ambiguous. Deletions cut 1 base from V and 3 bases from J, with 3 bases between. Per germline, CDR1 SNHLY and CDR2 FYNNEI. The CDR3 spans 12 residues. This chain's CDR3 is CASSEVYTEAFF. DNA of the CDR3: TGTGCCAGCAGTGAAGTCTACACTGAAGCTTTCTTT.

The chain combines TRBV5-4 with TRBJ2-7, with 8 bases aligning to TRBD2. Trimming removed 4 bases from V and 0 bases from J; junction bases left unmatched: 3. Germline CDR1 reads SGHNT; CDR2 reads YYREEE (reference sequence). The CDR3 runs to 14 residues. The CDR3 DNA reads as TGTGCCAGCAGCCGGGGGGGACCCTCCTACGAGCAGTACTTC. This translates into CASSRGGPSYEQYF. The whole variable domain, remainder taken from reference TRBV5-4 and TRBJ2-7, is ETGVTQSPTHLIKTRGQQVTLRCSSQSGHNTVSWYQQALGQGPQFIFQYYREEENGRGNFPPRFSGLQFPNYSSELNVNALELDDSALYLCASSRGGPSYEQYFGPGTRLTVT.

This clone turned up a few times. This rearrangement joins TRBV11-2 to TRBJ2-1; 10 nucleotides agree with TRBD2. Unmatched junction bases numbered 11, after V lost 4 bases and J lost 5 bases. This CDR3 contains 17 residues. Looked up from germline, CDR1 is SGHAT and CDR2 is FQNNGV. The CDR3 protein is CASSSFPLAGENNEQFF. CDR3 bases: TGTGCCAGCAGCTCCTTCCCCCTAGCGGGAGAAAACAATGAGCAGTTCTTC.

This chain joins TRBV5-1 and TRBJ2-1, with D possibly being TRBD1 (6 bases). This CDR3 spans 16 amino acids. V lost 0 bases and J lost 4, with 14 bases in between. The germline gives CDR1 SGHRS, CDR2 YFSETQ. The CDR3 sequence is CASSLGGAGVYNEQFF. The CDR3 bases are TGCGCCAGCAGCTTGGGTGGGGCAGGGGTGTACAATGAGCAGTTCTTC.

This chain uses TRBV7-6 with TRBJ2-7; perhaps TRBD1 as D (6 bases). V was cut by 4 bases and J by 0 bases, with 13 bases left in between. The CDR3 spans 15 residues. CDR1 SGHVS and CDR2 FNYEAQ come from the germline V gene. In DNA, the CDR3 is TGTGCCAGCAGCTCGGAAACGGGACACTCCTACGAGCAGTACTTC. It yields the protein CASSSETGHSYEQYF.

This clone was observed a handful of times. J is TRBJ1-1 and V is TRBV6-1, with 8 bases aligning to TRBD1. The CDR3 covers 15 residues. The germline V gene encodes CDR1 MNHNS and CDR2 SASEGT. V shed 2 bases, J shed 2 bases, and the junction held 4 bases outside the gene matches. CDR3 amino acids: CASSERTGYNTEAFF. As DNA, the CDR3 is TGTGCCAGCAGTGAACGGACAGGGTATAACACTGAAGCTTTCTTT.

This clone appeared once. The chain employs TRBV27 and TRBJ1-6, with D possibly TRBD1 on 6 matching bases. Trimming stripped 3 bases from V and 9 bases from J, with 12 bases between. CDR3 size: 14 residues. Germline V gene sequence: CDR1 MNHEY, CDR2 SMNVEV (reference sequence). In nucleotides, the CDR3 is TGTGCCAGCAGTTTTAACAGGGTGGGTTCACCCCTCCACTTT. Translating it yields CASSFNRVGSPLHF.

The CDR3 coding sequence is TGCAGCGCCGTGGGGGCCCAAGAGACCCAGTACTTC. This translates into CSAVGAQETQYF. The chain recombines TRBV29-1 with TRBJ2-5, with a possible D match to TRBD1 (6 bases). The ends were cut back, 7 bases at V and 1 base at J, with 10 bases in the middle. Germline V gene lookup returns CDR1 SQVTM and CDR2 ANQGSEA. There are 12 residues in the CDR3.